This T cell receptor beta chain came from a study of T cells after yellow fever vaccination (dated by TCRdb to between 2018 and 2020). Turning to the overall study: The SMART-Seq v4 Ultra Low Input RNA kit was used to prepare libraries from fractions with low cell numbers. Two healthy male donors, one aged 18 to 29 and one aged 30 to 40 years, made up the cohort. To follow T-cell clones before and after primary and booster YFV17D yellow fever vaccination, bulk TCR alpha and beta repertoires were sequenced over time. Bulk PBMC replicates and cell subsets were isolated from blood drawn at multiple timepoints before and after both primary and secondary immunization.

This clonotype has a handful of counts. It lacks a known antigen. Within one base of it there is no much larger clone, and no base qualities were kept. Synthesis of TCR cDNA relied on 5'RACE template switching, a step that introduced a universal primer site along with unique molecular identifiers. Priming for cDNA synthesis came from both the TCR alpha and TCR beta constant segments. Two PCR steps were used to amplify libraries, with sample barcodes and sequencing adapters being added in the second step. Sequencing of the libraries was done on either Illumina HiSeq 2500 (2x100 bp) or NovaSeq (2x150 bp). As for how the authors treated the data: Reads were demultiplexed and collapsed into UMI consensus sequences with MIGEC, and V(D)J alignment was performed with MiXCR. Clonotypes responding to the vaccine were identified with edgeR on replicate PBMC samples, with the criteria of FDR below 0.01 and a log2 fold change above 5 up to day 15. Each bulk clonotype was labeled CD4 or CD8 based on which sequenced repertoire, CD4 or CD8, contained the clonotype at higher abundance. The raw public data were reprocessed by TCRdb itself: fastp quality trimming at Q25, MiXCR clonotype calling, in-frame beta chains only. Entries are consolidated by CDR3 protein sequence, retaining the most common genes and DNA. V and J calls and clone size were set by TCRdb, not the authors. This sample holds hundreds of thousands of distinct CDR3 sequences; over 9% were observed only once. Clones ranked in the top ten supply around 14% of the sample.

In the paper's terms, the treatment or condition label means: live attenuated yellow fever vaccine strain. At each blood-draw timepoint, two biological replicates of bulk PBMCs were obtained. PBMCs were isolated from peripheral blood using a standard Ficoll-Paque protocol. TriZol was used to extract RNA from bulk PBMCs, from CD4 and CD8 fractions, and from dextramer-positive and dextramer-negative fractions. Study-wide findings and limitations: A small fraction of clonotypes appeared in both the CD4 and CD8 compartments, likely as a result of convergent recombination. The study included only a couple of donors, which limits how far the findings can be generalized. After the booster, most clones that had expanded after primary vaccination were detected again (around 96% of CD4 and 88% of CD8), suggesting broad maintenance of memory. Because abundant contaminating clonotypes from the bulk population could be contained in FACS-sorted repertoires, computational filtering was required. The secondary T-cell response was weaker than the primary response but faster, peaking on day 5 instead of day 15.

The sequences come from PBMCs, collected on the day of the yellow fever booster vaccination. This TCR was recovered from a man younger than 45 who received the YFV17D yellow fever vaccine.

CDR3 reads: CASSLRNNEQFF. The DNA sequence follows: TGTGCCAGCAGTTTACGGAACAATGAGCAGTTCTTC. This sequence uses TRBV27 and TRBJ2-1; no D gene can be assigned with confidence. The CDR3 starts with the cysteine, ends with the phenylalanine, and has 12 residues. The sequence is cut down to CDR3 DNA, 36 bases in frame from base 1. Deletion took 2 bases off V and 5 bases off J, with a span of 4 bases between the germline ends. CDR1 and CDR2, per the germline V gene (reference sequence), are MNHEY and SMNVEV.